This TCR beta chain is from a study of blood T cell repertoires in COVID-19. Study-wide context: From the United States, Italy and Spain came samples of acute and convalescent COVID-19. PBMCs, B-cell-depleted T cells, or T cells provided the cDNA or gDNA that made up the material.

Authors' processing steps: Reference gene primer amplification gave estimated nucleated cell counts. Using immunoSEQ multiplex PCR, the repertoire was profiled, and TCRdb retains in-frame clones only, with some absent. The DNA was the basis for D and trimming; V, J and clone size are from that table. Of around 190,000 clones listed, 80% were seen once; the top ten hold 6% to 8.5%. V gave up 2 bases and J gave up 4 bases, with 3 bases separating them. CDR3 length equals 13 residues. The germline V gene encodes CDR1 MRHNA and CDR2 SNTAGT. The sequencing input was peripheral blood. V and J are TRBV6-4 and TRBJ1-6; D not certain. The sequence was obtained from a man in his sixties with acute or convalescent COVID-19. Written as DNA, the CDR3 is TGTGCCAGCAGTGACCAGTATAATTCACCCCTCCACTTT. It translates to CASSDQYNSPLHF.